The 9 T cell receptor beta chains reported below all come from one sample, sequenced in a study of early T cells in non-severe SARS-CoV-2 infection. TCRdb reprocessed the 5' RACE reads via MiXCR and lists one record per CDR3 protein. Among roughly 120,000 distinct CDR3 sequences listed, 15% were seen once. Sequencing used whole blood. These receptors were collected from an adult who was a healthcare worker with PCR-confirmed SARS-CoV-2 infection or an uninfected control (not recorded which).

This clonotype was recorded many times. The chain combines TRBV30 with TRBJ1-2; 8 bases agree with TRBD1. Germline trimming cut 4 bases from V and 4 bases from J; bases unmatched to any gene: 5. Germline CDR1 GTSNPN, CDR2 SVGIG (reference sequence). The CDR3 is 13 residues long. The CDR3 coding sequence is TGTGCCTGGAAGGACAGGGTTCGCTATGGCTACACCTTC. This encodes CAWKDRVRYGYTF.

This clonotype was found a few times. The chain combines TRBV5-4 with TRBJ1-6; 8 bases align to TRBD1. With 4 bases clipped from V and 10 bases from J, the junction kept 7 bases outside the gene matches. This CDR3 has 14 residues. Germline lookup yields CDR1 SGHNT and CDR2 YYREEE (reference sequence). In DNA form, the CDR3 reads TGTGCCAGCAGCCCGGACAGGGTGCGGTCACCCCTCCACTTT. The encoded protein is CASSPDRVRSPLHF.

There are many counts of this clonotype. The CDR3 coding sequence is TGCGCCAGCAGCTTGAGGGGTTCACCCCTCCACTTT. Residues: CASSLRGSPLHF. This chain connects TRBV5-1 to TRBJ1-6; a possible D gene is TRBD1 (5 bases). From germline, CDR1 is SGHRS and CDR2 YFSETQ. CDR3 length: 12 residues. Trimming left V 1 base short and J 9 bases short, with 5 bases between.

In its sample, this clonotype was seen many times. The chain uses TRBV5-1 and TRBJ2-3; a possible D gene is TRBD2 (5 bases). Germline-derived CDR1 and CDR2 are SGHRS and YFSETQ. With 5 bases removed from V and 0 bases from J, the gap between germline ends came to 10 bases. The CDR3 covers 14 residues. CDR3 in amino acids: CASRKGDSTDTQYF. The DNA of the CDR3 is TGCGCCAGCAGAAAGGGAGATAGCACAGATACGCAGTATTTT.

There are a few counts of this clonotype. The V gene is TRBV12-3 or TRBV12-4, the J gene TRBJ2-1, with TRBD2 identical over 7 bases. Losses at the gene ends were 7 bases for V and 10 bases for J; bases not matched to a gene: 16. The CDR3 is made up of 15 amino acids. The CDR3 spells CASTSSRALATEQFF. DNA of the CDR3: TGTGCCAGCACCTCCTCAAGGGCACTAGCGACCGAGCAGTTCTTC.

In the case of this clonotype: Mismatch with germline at one junction end may stem from a read error. The chain recombines TRBV3-1 with TRBJ2-1; TRBD1 aligns across 7 bases. Germline-derived CDR1 and CDR2 are LGHDT and YNNKEL (reference sequence). The length of the CDR3 is 14 residues. The CDR3 protein is CASSRTTFGAGGIF. The CDR3 DNA follows: TGTGCCAGCAGCCGAACCACCTTCGGGGCAGGGGGTATCTTC.

This clonotype was detected ten times or more. V usage is TRBV20-1 and J usage is TRBJ1-1, with a possible D match to TRBD1 (6 bases). Germline V lookup: CDR1 DFQATT, CDR2 SNEGSKA (reference sequence). The CDR3 contains 11 residues. The CDR3 nucleotides read TGCAAAGCCCGACAGGAAACTGAAGCTTTCTTT. As protein: CKARQETEAFF.

The chain links TRBV20-1 to TRBJ2-7; 7 nucleotides match TRBD1. The CDR3 covers 15 residues. Germline assignment: CDR1 DFQATT and CDR2 SNEGSKA (reference sequence). After removal of 6 bases from V and 2 bases from J, the junction contained 13 bases not matched to a gene. CDR3 sequence: CSAGPIDRDTYEQYF. In nucleotides, the CDR3 is TGCAGTGCAGGCCCCATCGACAGGGATACCTACGAGCAGTACTTC.

This chain links TRBV6-6 with TRBJ2-3; the match to TRBD2 covers 10 bases. The germline gives CDR1 MNHNY, CDR2 SVGAGI (reference sequence). The CDR3 is 14 residues long. V shed 10 bases and J 2 bases; nucleotides not matched to a gene: 6. CDR3 in DNA: TGTGCCACCCTAGCGGGGGACCACACAGATACGCAGTATTTT. It encodes CATLAGDHTDTQYF.